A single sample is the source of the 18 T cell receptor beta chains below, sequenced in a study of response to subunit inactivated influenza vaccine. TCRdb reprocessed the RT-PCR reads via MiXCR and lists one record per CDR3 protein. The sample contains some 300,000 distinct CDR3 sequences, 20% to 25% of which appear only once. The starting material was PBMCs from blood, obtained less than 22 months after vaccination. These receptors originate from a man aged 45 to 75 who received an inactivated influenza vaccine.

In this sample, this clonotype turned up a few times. CDR3 region: CSVGTQYF. In DNA, the CDR3 is TGCAGTGTCGGTACGCAGTATTTT. V is TRBV20-1 and J is TRBJ2-3; no reliable D call. Germline CDR1 DFQATT, CDR2 SNEGSKA (reference sequence). This CDR3 contains 8 residues. Trimming took 7 bases from V and 8 from J, leaving 4 bases between them.

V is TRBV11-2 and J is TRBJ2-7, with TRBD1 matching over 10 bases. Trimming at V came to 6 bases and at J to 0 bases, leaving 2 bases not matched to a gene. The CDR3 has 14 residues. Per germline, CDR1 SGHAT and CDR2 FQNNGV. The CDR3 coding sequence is TGTGCCAGCAGGGGACAGGGGAGCTCCTACGAGCAGTACTTC. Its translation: CASRGQGSSYEQYF.

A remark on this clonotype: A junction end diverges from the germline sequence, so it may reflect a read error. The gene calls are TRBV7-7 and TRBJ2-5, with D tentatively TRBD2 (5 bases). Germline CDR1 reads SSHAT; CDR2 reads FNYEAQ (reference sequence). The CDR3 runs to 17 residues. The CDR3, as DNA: TGTGCTAGCAGCTTAAAGTGGACTGGGCACTTTCAAGAGACCCAGTACTTC. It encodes CASSLKWTGHFQETQYF.

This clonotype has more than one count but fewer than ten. CDR3: CSVAGAGQPQHF. In DNA form, the CDR3 reads TGCAGCGTTGCGGGGGCGGGTCAGCCCCAGCATTTT. The chain couples TRBV29-1 to TRBJ1-5, with D perhaps TRBD1 (6 bases). CDR1 and CDR2 from the germline V gene are SQVTM and ANQGSEA. V was trimmed by 4 bases and J by 6 bases, leaving 10 bases between them. The length of the CDR3 is 12 residues.

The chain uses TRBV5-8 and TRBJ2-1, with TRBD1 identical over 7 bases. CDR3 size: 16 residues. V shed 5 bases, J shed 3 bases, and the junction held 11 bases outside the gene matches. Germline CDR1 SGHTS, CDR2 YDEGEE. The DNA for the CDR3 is TGTGCCAGCAGACGGAGTCCGGGACAGAACTACAATGAGCAGTTCTTC. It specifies CASRRSPGQNYNEQFF.

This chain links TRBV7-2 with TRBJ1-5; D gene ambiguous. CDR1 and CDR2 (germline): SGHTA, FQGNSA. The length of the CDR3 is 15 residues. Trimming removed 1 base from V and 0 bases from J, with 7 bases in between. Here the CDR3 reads CASSLESSSNQPQHF. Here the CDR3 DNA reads TGTGCCAGCAGCTTAGAGTCCTCTAGCAATCAGCCCCAGCATTTT.

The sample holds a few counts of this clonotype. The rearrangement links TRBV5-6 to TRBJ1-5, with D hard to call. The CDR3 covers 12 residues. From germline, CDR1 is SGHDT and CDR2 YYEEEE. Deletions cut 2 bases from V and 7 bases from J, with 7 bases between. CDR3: CASSFGRQPQHF. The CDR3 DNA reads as TGTGCCAGCAGCTTTGGGAGACAGCCCCAGCATTTT.

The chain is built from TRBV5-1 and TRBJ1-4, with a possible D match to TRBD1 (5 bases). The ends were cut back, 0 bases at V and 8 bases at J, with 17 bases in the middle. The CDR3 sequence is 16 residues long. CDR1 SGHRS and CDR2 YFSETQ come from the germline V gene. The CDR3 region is CASSLAEGGTDEKLFF. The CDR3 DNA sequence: TGCGCCAGCAGCTTGGCCGAGGGAGGGACGGACGAAAAACTGTTTTTT.

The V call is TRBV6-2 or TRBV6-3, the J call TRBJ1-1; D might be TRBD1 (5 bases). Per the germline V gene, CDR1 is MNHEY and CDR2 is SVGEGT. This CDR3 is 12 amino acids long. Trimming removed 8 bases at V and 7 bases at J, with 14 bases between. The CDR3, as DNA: TGTGCCAGCGGACAAACATGGGTTGAAGCTTTCTTT. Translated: CASGQTWVEAFF.

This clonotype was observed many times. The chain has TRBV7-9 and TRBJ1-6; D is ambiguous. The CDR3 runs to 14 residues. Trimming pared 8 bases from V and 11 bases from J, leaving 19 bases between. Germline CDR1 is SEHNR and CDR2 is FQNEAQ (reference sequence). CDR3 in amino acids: CASALGSSSAPLHF. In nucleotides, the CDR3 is TGTGCCAGCGCCTTGGGGTCCTCAAGCGCACCCCTCCACTTT.

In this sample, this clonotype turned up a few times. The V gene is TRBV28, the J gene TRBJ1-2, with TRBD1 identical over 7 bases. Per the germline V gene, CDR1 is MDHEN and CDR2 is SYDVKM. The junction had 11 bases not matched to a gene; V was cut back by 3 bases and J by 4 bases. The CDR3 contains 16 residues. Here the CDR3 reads CASSFSPSNRGYGYTF. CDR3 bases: TGTGCCAGCAGTTTTTCCCCCTCTAACAGGGGCTATGGCTACACCTTC.

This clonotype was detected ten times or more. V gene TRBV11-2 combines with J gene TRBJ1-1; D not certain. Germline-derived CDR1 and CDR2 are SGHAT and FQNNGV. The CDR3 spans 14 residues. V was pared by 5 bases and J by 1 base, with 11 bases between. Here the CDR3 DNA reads TGTGCCAGCAGCCCCACTGGGTGGAACACTGAAGCTTTCTTT. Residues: CASSPTGWNTEAFF.

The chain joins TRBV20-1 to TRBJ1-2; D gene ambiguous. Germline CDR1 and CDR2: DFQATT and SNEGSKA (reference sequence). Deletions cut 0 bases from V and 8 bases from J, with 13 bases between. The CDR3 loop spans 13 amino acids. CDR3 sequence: CSAREAREDGYTF. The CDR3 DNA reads TGCAGTGCTAGAGAGGCAAGGGAAGACGGCTACACCTTC.

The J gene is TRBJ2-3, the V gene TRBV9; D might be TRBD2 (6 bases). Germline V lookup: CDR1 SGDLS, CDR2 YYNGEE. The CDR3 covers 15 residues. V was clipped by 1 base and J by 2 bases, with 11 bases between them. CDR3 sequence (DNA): TGTGCCAGCAGCGTAAGGCTAGCGACCACAGATACGCAGTATTTT. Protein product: CASSVRLATTDTQYF.

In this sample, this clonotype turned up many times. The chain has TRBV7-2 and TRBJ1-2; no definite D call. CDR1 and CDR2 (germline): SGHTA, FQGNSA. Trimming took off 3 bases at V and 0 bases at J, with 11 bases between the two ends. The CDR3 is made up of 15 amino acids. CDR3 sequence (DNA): TGTGCCAGCAGCTTGGTCGGCGGGCCTAACTATGGCTACACCTTC. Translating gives CASSLVGGPNYGYTF.

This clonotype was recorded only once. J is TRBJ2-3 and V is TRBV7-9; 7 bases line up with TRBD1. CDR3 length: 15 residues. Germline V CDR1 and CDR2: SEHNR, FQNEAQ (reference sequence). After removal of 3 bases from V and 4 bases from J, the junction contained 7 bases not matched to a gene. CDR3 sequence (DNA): TGTGCCAGCAGCTTTTTAAACACAGGGGCAGATACGCAGTATTTT. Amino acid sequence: CASSFLNTGADTQYF.

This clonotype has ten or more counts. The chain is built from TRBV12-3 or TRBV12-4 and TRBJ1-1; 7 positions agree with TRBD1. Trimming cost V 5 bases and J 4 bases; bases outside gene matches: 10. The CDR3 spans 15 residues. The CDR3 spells CASSPDRDVSTEAFF. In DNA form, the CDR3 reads TGTGCCAGCAGTCCCGACAGGGACGTTTCCACTGAAGCTTTCTTT.

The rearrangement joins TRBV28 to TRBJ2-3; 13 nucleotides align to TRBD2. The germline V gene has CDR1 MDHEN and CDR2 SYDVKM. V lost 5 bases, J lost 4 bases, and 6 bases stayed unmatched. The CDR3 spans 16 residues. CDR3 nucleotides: TGTGCCAGCAGTCTCTTACTAGCGGGAGGGCCAGATACGCAGTATTTT. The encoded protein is CASSLLLAGGPDTQYF. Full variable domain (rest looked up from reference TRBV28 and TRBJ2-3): DVKVTQSSRYLVKRTGEKVFLECVQDMDHENMFWYRQDPGLGLRLIYFSYDVKMKEKGDIPEGYSVSREKKERFSLILESASTNQTSMYLCASSLLLAGGPDTQYFGPGTRLTVL.